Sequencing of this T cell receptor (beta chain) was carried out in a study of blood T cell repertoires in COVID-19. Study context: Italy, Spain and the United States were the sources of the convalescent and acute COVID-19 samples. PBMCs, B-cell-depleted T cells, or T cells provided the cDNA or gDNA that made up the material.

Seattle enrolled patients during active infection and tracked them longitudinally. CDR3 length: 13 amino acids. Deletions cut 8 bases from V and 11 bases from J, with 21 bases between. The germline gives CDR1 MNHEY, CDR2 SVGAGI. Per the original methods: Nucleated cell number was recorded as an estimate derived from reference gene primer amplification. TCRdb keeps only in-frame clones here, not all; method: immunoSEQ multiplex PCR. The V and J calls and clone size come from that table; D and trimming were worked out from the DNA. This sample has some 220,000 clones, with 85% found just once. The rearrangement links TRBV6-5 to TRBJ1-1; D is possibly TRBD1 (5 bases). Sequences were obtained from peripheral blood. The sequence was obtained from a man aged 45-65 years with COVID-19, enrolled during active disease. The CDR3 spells CASPTAGTLGAFF. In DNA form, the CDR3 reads TGTGCCAGCCCTACGGCGGGGACGCTGGGGGCTTTCTTT.